A single sample is the source of the 29 T cell receptor beta chains below, sequenced in a study of cytomegalovirus exposure and HLA in healthy donors. Primers for the PCR totalled 60 Vbeta and 13 Jbeta. Some clones are missing from TCRdb's copy, which holds only in-frame ones; the method was immunoSEQ multiplex PCR. The sample contains 150,000 to 200,000 clones, 79% of which appear only once. The sequenced sample consisted of PBMCs. These receptors were taken from a woman aged 45-65 years in good health and CMV-seronegative.

The V gene is TRBV5-1, the J gene TRBJ2-3; 7 bases match TRBD2. V lost 4 bases and J lost 4; bases outside the gene matches: 3. Germline CDR1 is SGHRS and CDR2 is YFSETQ. The CDR3 loop spans 13 amino acids. In DNA, the CDR3 is TGCGCCAGCAGCCGGACTAGTTCAGATACGCAGTATTTT. As protein: CASSRTSSDTQYF.

In regard to this clone: This CDR3 is also generated by other DNA sequences in the sample. CDR3 DNA sequence: TGCAGCGGGGGGGACGGGGACACTGAAGCTTTCTTT. It encodes CSGGDGDTEAFF. This chain links TRBV29-1 with TRBJ1-1; possible D gene TRBD1, 5 bases. From germline, CDR1 is SQVTM and CDR2 ANQGSEA. The length of the CDR3 is 12 residues. V gave up 7 bases and J gave up 3 bases, with 12 bases separating them.

This chain uses TRBV4-3 with TRBJ2-1, with 9 nucleotides matching TRBD2. There are 15 residues in the CDR3. The ends lost 3 bases at V and 6 bases at J; junction bases unmatched: 6. Per germline, CDR1 LGHNA and CDR2 YSLEER. The DNA of the CDR3 is TGCGCCAGCAGCCAGGAAAGCGGGAGGCTCAATGAGCAGTTCTTC. Residues: CASSQESGRLNEQFF.

This sequence joins TRBV5-1 and TRBJ2-7; the match to TRBD2 covers 9 bases. Germline CDR1 and CDR2: SGHRS and YFSETQ. The J segment lost 3 bases and the V segment lost 0 bases, leaving 13 bases of the junction unmatched. The CDR3 loop spans 18 amino acids. CDR3 sequence (DNA): TGCGCCAGCAGCTTGGCCGCGGGGCGGGAGGGCCTATTCTACGAGCAGTACTTC. This codes for CASSLAAGREGLFYEQYF.

The chain joins TRBV4-1 to TRBJ2-2, with TRBD1 identical over 7 bases. The CDR3 runs to 16 residues. Trimming removed 4 bases from V and 3 bases from J; junction bases left unmatched: 8. The germline gives CDR1 MGHRA, CDR2 YSYEKL. CDR3: CASSLTDRVHTGELFF. CDR3 coding DNA: TGCGCCAGCAGCCTCACCGACAGGGTTCACACCGGGGAGCTGTTTTTT.

This clone came up once. V gene TRBV7-2 combines with J gene TRBJ1-4, with 7 bases identical to TRBD1. The germline CDR1 and CDR2 sequences are SGHTA and FQGNSA. The V gene end was trimmed by 6 bases and the J gene end by 8 bases; junction bases not matched to a gene: 9. The CDR3 length is 14 residues. The CDR3 nucleotides read TGTGCCAGCAGGGTAAACAGGGGTGGCGAAAAACTGTTTTTT. Its protein product is CASRVNRGGEKLFF.

The chain carries TRBV6-1 and TRBJ2-5; D call uncertain. The germline V gene encodes CDR1 MNHNS and CDR2 SASEGT. This CDR3 comprises 13 residues. Between the trimmed V and J ends, which lost 3 bases and 3 bases, there was a span of 8 bases. CDR3 in amino acids: CASSDRGEETQYF. The DNA of the CDR3 is TGTGCCAGCAGTGATAGAGGTGAAGAGACCCAGTACTTC.

V and J are TRBV29-1 and TRBJ2-5, with 11 nucleotides matching TRBD2. There are 14 residues in the CDR3. Germline-derived CDR1 and CDR2 are SQVTM and ANQGSEA. The J segment lost 4 bases and the V segment lost 4 bases, leaving 5 bases of the junction unmatched. The CDR3 DNA reads as TGCAGCGTTGGGGTAGCGGGAGGGGTAGAGACCCAGTACTTC. Its protein is CSVGVAGGVETQYF.

This sequence joins TRBV4-1 and TRBJ1-2; D unresolved. The ends were cut back, 1 base at V and 5 bases at J, with 14 bases in the middle. Germline CDR1 reads MGHRA; CDR2 reads YSYEKL. The CDR3 is made up of 15 amino acids. DNA of the CDR3: TGCGCCAGCAGCCAAGGGGCAGTTGCCCAATATGGCTACACCTTC. Its translation: CASSQGAVAQYGYTF.

This chain links TRBV18 with TRBJ2-2; 9 bases match TRBD1. The ends lost 6 bases at V and 6 bases at J; junction bases unmatched: 8. Germline V lookup: CDR1 KGHSH, CDR2 LQKENI. This CDR3 has 15 amino acids. The CDR3 here is CASSPGQGRAGELFF. The CDR3 bases are TGTGCCAGCTCGCCGGGACAGGGACGCGCCGGGGAGCTGTTTTTT.

The chain carries TRBV7-6 and TRBJ2-7, with 8 bases fitting TRBD1. V lost 5 bases and J lost 0; bases outside the gene matches: 15. CDR3 length equals 18 residues. Germline lookup yields CDR1 SGHVS and CDR2 FNYEAQ. The CDR3 is CASSPRQAGTGSSYEQYF. Written as DNA, the CDR3 is TGTGCCAGCAGCCCGAGACAAGCCGGGACAGGATCCTCCTACGAGCAGTACTTC.

The chain is built from TRBV27 and TRBJ2-3; TRBD1 matches 10 bases. J lost 6 bases, V lost 3 bases, and 6 bases had no gene match. Looked up from germline, CDR1 is MNHEY and CDR2 is SMNVEV (reference sequence). The CDR3 totals 15 residues. The CDR3 loop is CASSFWDRGGDTQYF. The CDR3 nucleotides are TGTGCCAGCAGTTTCTGGGACAGGGGAGGGGATACGCAGTATTTT.

This chain connects TRBV19 to TRBJ2-7, with D perhaps matching TRBD1 (5 bases). V gave up 6 bases and J gave up 6 bases, with 15 bases separating them. Germline lookup yields CDR1 LNHDA and CDR2 SQIVND (reference sequence). The CDR3 is 13 amino acids. CDR3 coding DNA: TGTGCCAGTAGCCGATCCCCAGGGTTCGAGCAGTACTTC. Its protein product is CASSRSPGFEQYF.

V gene TRBV28 combines with J gene TRBJ1-5, with D tentatively TRBD1 (5 bases). CDR3 size: 16 residues. V was pared by 6 bases and J by 6 bases, with 21 bases between. Germline loops: CDR1 MDHEN, CDR2 SYDVKM. The CDR3 loop reads CASSPETGGISQPQHF. DNA of the CDR3: TGTGCCAGCAGCCCCGAGACGGGGGGGATCAGTCAGCCCCAGCATTTT.

The CDR3 region is CASSQNVGQGATDTQYF. CDR3 bases: TGTGCCAGCAGCCAAAACGTCGGACAGGGGGCCACAGATACGCAGTATTTT. The chain employs TRBV14 and TRBJ2-3; 11 bases align to TRBD1. The V gene end was trimmed by 2 bases and the J gene end by 2 bases; junction bases not matched to a gene: 6. From germline, CDR1 is SGHDN and CDR2 FVKESK. This CDR3 region has 17 residues.

The chain uses TRBV7-9 and TRBJ1-6; 8 bases are a match to TRBD1. V trimming: 1 base; J trimming: 9 bases; junction bases outside the gene matches: 8. Germline V gene data show CDR1 as SEHNR and CDR2 as FQNEAQ (reference sequence). This CDR3 region has 16 residues. Written as DNA, the CDR3 is TGTGCCAGCAGCTTAGGAGACAGGGGAGTAGGTTCACCCCTCCACTTT. This encodes CASSLGDRGVGSPLHF.

This chain connects TRBV4-1 to TRBJ1-1; tentative D call: TRBD1 (5 bases). The CDR3 has 12 amino acids. Trimming cost V 4 bases and J 8 bases, with 11 bases left between them. Germline loops: CDR1 MGHRA, CDR2 YSYEKL. The CDR3 region has the DNA TGCGCCAGCAGCCTCGGGACTGGGGAAGCTTTCTTT. Translated: CASSLGTGEAFF.

The V call is TRBV6-6, the J call TRBJ2-2; perhaps TRBD2 as D (6 bases). This CDR3 is 14 amino acids long. CDR1 MNHNY and CDR2 SVGAGI come from the germline V gene (reference sequence). Trimming took 0 bases from V and 5 from J, leaving 7 bases between them. The DNA for the CDR3 is TGTGCCAGCAGTTACTCGGGGGGAACCGGGGAGCTGTTTTTT. Amino acid sequence: CASSYSGGTGELFF.

V gene TRBV7-6 combines with J gene TRBJ2-7; possible D gene TRBD2, 5 bases. The length of the CDR3 is 13 residues. Germline lookup yields CDR1 SGHVS and CDR2 FNYEAQ. Trimming stripped 6 bases from V and 9 bases from J, with 18 bases between. CDR3: CASSSDSNGWQYF. In DNA, the CDR3 is TGTGCCAGCAGTTCGGACTCGAACGGATGGCAGTACTTC.

In DNA, the CDR3 is TGTGCCAGCAGTTTAATGACAGGGGCCGCCGGCAATCAGCCCCAGCATTTT. Encoded protein: CASSLMTGAAGNQPQHF. The chain has TRBV28 and TRBJ1-5, with TRBD1 identical over 8 bases. From germline, CDR1 is MDHEN and CDR2 SYDVKM. With 2 bases clipped from V and 2 bases from J, the junction kept 8 bases outside the gene matches. This CDR3 comprises 17 residues.

V and J are TRBV6-1 and TRBJ2-1; perhaps TRBD1 as D (5 bases). Trimming took off 6 bases at V and 6 bases at J, with 15 bases between the two ends. There are 14 residues in the CDR3. The germline V gene has CDR1 MNHNS and CDR2 SASEGT. For the CDR3, the DNA is TGTGCCAGCAGGGGCCAGGGAATCGCCAATGAGCAGTTCTTC. Amino acid sequence: CASRGQGIANEQFF.

This chain connects TRBV5-5 to TRBJ1-5, with TRBD1 identical over 8 bases. The CDR3 runs 15 residues. V shed 0 bases, J shed 4 bases, and the junction held 3 bases outside the gene matches. CDR1 is SGHKS, CDR2 YYEKEE, per germline (reference sequence). The DNA of the CDR3 is TGTGCCAGCAGCTTGGGGACAGGGTCAAATCAGCCCCAGCATTTT. Amino acid sequence: CASSLGTGSNQPQHF.

V gene TRBV7-9 combines with J gene TRBJ2-7, with D tentatively TRBD2 (5 bases). V lost 0 bases and J lost 7, with 10 bases in between. From germline, CDR1 is SEHNR and CDR2 FQNEAQ (reference sequence). The CDR3 spans 13 residues. Written as DNA, the CDR3 is TGTGCCAGCAGCTTAGCTGGAGGATGGGAGCAGTACTTC. Its translation: CASSLAGGWEQYF.

The chain carries TRBV19 and TRBJ1-5; D is uncertain. This CDR3 region has 15 residues. With 6 bases removed from V and 0 bases from J, the gap between germline ends came to 12 bases. Germline assignment: CDR1 LNHDA and CDR2 SQIVND (reference sequence). CDR3 DNA sequence: TGTGCCAGTAGGGCGGGGTGGGATAGCAATCAGCCCCAGCATTTT. Protein product: CASRAGWDSNQPQHF.

This chain links TRBV5-1 with TRBJ2-7; TRBD1 aligns across 7 bases. CDR1 SGHRS and CDR2 YFSETQ come from the germline V gene. The CDR3 extends over 15 amino acids. V shed 3 bases, J shed 4 bases, and the junction held 10 bases outside the gene matches. CDR3 bases: TGCGCCAGCAGCTCTAACCCGGGACAGCTGTACGAGCAGTACTTC. Its protein is CASSSNPGQLYEQYF.

This chain connects TRBV9 to TRBJ2-1; 7 bases match TRBD2. Trimming removed 2 bases from V and 6 bases from J; junction bases left unmatched: 11. CDR1 and CDR2 from the germline V gene are SGDLS and YYNGEE. The CDR3 is 16 residues long. The DNA of the CDR3 is TGTGCCAGCAGCGTTGGGGGGGAGTCTGGGATCAATGAGCAGTTCTTC. It translates to CASSVGGESGINEQFF.

The chain links TRBV14 to TRBJ1-2; D gene ambiguous. V lost 1 base to trimming and J lost 1 base, with 16 bases between them. Germline-derived CDR1 and CDR2 are SGHDN and FVKESK. The CDR3 has 17 residues. The CDR3 bases are TGTGCCAGCAGCCAAGGGTCGAGACGGGGTGTTAACTATGGCTACACCTTC. This codes for CASSQGSRRGVNYGYTF.

The chain carries TRBV7-2 and TRBJ2-2; 10 bases agree with TRBD2. J gave up 2 bases and V 6 bases, and 6 bases lay outside the gene matches. Germline CDR1 and CDR2: SGHTA and FQGNSA. The CDR3 is 16 amino acids. In DNA form, the CDR3 reads TGTGCCAGCAGGGGCGGACTAGCGGCCAACACCGGGGAGCTGTTTTTT. It codes for CASRGGLAANTGELFF.

Of note for this clone: Other DNA sequences of this sample code for an identical CDR3. This rearrangement joins TRBV5-4 to TRBJ2-7; unclear D gene. This CDR3 region has 12 residues. CDR1 SGHNT and CDR2 YYREEE come from the germline V gene (reference sequence). The germline V and J ends were trimmed by 4 bases and 4 bases, with 9 bases remaining between them. The CDR3 region has the DNA TGTGCCAGCAGCCTGGTCGGGTACGAGCAGTACTTC. It encodes CASSLVGYEQYF.